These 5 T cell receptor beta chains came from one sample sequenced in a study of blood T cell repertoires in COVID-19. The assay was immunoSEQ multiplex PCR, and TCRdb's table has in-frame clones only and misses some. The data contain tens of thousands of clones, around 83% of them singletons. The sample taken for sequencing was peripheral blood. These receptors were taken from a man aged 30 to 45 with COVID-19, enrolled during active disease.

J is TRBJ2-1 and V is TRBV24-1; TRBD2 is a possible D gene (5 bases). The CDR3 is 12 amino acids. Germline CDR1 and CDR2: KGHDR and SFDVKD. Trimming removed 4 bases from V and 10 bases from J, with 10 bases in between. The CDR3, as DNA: TGTGCCACCAGTGACCCTCCGGGAGAGCAGTTCTTC. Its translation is CATSDPPGEQFF.

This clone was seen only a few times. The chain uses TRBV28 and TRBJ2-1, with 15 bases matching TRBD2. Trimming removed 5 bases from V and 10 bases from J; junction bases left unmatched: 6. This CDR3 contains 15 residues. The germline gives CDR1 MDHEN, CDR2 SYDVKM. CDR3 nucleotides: TGTGCCAGCAGTCTGGGACTAGCGGGAGGCTGGGAGCAGTTCTTC. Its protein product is CASSLGLAGGWEQFF.

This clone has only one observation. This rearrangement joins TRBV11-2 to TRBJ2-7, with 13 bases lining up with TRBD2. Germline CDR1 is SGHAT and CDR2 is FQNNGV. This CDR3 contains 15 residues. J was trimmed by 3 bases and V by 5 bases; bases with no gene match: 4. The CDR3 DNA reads TGTGCCAGCAGCCCGGGACTAGCGGGAAGCTACGAGCAGTACTTC. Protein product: CASSPGLAGSYEQYF.

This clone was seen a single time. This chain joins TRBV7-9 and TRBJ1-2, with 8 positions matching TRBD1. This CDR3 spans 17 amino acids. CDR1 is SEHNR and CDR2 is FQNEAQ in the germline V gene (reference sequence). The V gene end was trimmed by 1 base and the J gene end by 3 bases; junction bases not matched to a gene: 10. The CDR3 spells CASSLDGFAGGHYGYTF. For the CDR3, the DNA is TGTGCCAGCAGCTTAGATGGATTCGCAGGGGGCCACTATGGCTACACCTTC.

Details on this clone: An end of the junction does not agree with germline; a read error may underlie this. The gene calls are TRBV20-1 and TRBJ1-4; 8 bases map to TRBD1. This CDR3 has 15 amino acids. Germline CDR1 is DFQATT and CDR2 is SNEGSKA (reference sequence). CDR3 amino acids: CSASGLGQANEKLFF. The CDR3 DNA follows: TGCAGCGCTAGTGGCCTGGGACAGGCCAATGAAAAACTGTTTTTT.